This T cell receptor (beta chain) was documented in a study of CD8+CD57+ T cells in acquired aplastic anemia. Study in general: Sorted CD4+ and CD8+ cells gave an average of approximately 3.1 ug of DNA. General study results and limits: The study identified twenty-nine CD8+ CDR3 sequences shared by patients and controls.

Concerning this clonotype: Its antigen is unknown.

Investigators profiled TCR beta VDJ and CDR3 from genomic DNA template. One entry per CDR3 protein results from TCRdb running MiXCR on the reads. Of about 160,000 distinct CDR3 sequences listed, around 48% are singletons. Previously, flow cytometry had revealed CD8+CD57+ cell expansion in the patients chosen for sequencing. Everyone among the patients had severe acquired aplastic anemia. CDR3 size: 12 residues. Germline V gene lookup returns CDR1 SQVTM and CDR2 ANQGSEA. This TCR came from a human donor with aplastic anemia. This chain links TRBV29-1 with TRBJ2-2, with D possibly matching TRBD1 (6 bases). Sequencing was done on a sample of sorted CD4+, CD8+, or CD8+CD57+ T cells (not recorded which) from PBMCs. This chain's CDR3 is CSHRVRVGELFF. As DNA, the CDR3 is TGCAGTCACAGGGTTAGAGTCGGGGAGCTGTTTTTT.